This T cell receptor (beta chain) was found in a study of cytomegalovirus exposure and HLA in healthy donors. Study overall: Researchers previously reported finding 117 million unique TCR beta sequences from 170 million or so T cells.

The PCR had 60 Vbeta and 13 Jbeta primers. TCRdb keeps only in-frame clones here, not all; method: immunoSEQ multiplex PCR. Of about 69,000 clones listed, about 70% are singletons. The CDR3 runs 15 residues. The ends were cut back, 0 bases at V and 2 bases at J, with 9 bases in the middle. Per germline, CDR1 SGHRS and CDR2 YFSETQ. Regarding the study as a whole: Among the CMV-associated chains, three were confirmed in vitro as specific for CMV antigens. In a later analysis, TCR beta V- and J-gene trimming was associated with a missense DCLRE1C variant.

Remarks on this clone: The antigen is unknown.

The sequence derives from a man aged 18 to 29 in good health and CMV-seronegative. Sequenced input: PBMCs. This chain connects TRBV5-1 to TRBJ1-5, with D perhaps matching TRBD1 (5 bases). The CDR3 sequence is CASSLEGAGNQPQHF. The CDR3 DNA sequence: TGCGCCAGCAGCTTGGAAGGGGCCGGCAATCAGCCCCAGCATTTT.